The rows below give T cell receptor beta chains drawn from one sample of a study of early T cells in non-severe SARS-CoV-2 infection. Using its own MiXCR run on the 5' RACE reads, TCRdb lists one record per CDR3 protein. The table includes around 70,000 distinct CDR3 sequences, 12% detected once. The source material was whole blood. Receptor source: an adult who was a healthcare worker with PCR-confirmed SARS-CoV-2 infection or an uninfected control (not recorded which). Each CDR3 is given with its conserved first and last residue. A D gene is named only where the DNA matches it firmly. Clone size, where shown, is once, few, many, or a class for clones that have expanded.

d_call	clone_size	j_call	cdr3_length	v_call	cdr3_aa	cdr3_nt
TRBD1	many	TRBJ1-5	15	TRBV20-1	CSARSTGNSNQPQHF	TGCAGTGCTAGGTCGACAGGGAATTCCAATCAGCCCCAGCATTTT
-	-	TRBJ2-1	15	TRBV12-3/TRBV12-4	CASSLGRTELNEQFF	TGTGCCAGCAGCCTCGGCAGGACCGAACTCAATGAGCAGTTCTTC
TRBD1	many	TRBJ2-7	15	TRBV10-3	CAISESRTGRYEQYF	TGTGCCATCAGTGAGTCGAGGACAGGGCGGTACGAGCAGTACTTC
-	few	TRBJ2-7	13	TRBV15	CATSRDLQETQYF	TGTGCCACCAGCAGAGATCTTCAGGAGACGCAGTACTTC
-	few	TRBJ2-5	11	TRBV23-1	CATEGEETQYF	TGCGCCACCGAGGGAGAAGAGACCCAGTACTTC
TRBD2	medium-sized	TRBJ2-5	16	TRBV28	CASSLPASGRRETQYF	TGTGCCAGCAGTTTACCGGCTAGCGGGAGGAGGGAGACCCAGTACTTC
-	many	TRBJ2-6	17	TRBV28	CASSFLGSGYGANVLTF	TGTGCCAGCAGTTTTCTAGGGTCGGGATACGGGGCCAACGTCCTGACTTTC
-	many	TRBJ2-7	13	TRBV10-2	CASSERPTAEQYF	TGCGCCAGCAGTGAGAGGCCGACCGCCGAGCAGTACTTC
-	many	TRBJ2-6	18	TRBV11-2	CASSAPDGMRSGANVLTF	TGTGCCAGCAGCGCCCCGGACGGAATGCGCTCTGGGGCCAACGTCCTGACTTTC
-	many	TRBJ2-7	13	TRBV18	CASSPVSHGEQYF	TGTGCCAGCTCACCTGTCAGCCACGGGGAGCAGTACTTC
-	many	TRBJ2-3	16	TRBV28	CASSLGGIGHTDTQYF	TGTGCCAGCAGTTTGGGGGGAATCGGGCACACAGATACGCAGTATTTT
TRBD2	few	TRBJ2-1	14	TRBV5-1	CASSPQTSGNEQFF	TGCGCCAGCAGCCCCCAGACTAGCGGGAATGAGCAGTTCTTC
-	many	TRBJ1-1	13	TRBV9	CASSLGGGTEAFF	TGTGCCAGCAGCCTAGGCGGGGGCACTGAAGCTTTCTTT
-	once	TRBJ2-2	15	TRBV28	CASSLGGSLTGELFF	TGTGCCAGCAGTTTAGGGGGATCTCTCACCGGGGAGCTGTTTTTT
-	few	TRBJ2-5	13	TRBV12-3/TRBV12-4	CASSLRPEETQYF	TGTGCCAGCAGTTTACGGCCTGAAGAGACCCAGTACTTC
-	-	TRBJ1-4	14	TRBV14	CASSLRWGNEKLFF	TGTGCCAGCAGCCTTCGTTGGGGTAATGAAAAACTGTTTTTT